This TCR beta chain was captured in a study of technical replicates of blood from several donors. The protocol was immunoSEQ multiplex PCR, while the TCRdb copy is restricted to in-frame clones and leaves out a portion. The sample records under 90,000 clones, around 97% being singletons. From germline, CDR1 is KGHSH and CDR2 LQKENI. This CDR3 contains 18 residues. Trimming took 3 bases from V and 1 from J, leaving 21 bases between them. Material for sequencing was T cells isolated from PBMCs. The rearrangement joins TRBV18 to TRBJ1-1; possible D gene TRBD1, 6 bases. The source is a human donor in good health. CDR3 amino acids: CASSPPGRGGQWNTEAFF. The CDR3 DNA reads as TGTGCCAGCTCACCTCCGGGCCGTGGAGGACAGTGGAACACTGAAGCTTTCTTT.